Presented here are 31 T cell receptor beta chains from one specimen sequenced in a study of human T cells and chemical hapten exposure. TCRdb re-called the RACE reads with MiXCR, one entry per CDR3 protein. The sample contains a few hundred thousand distinct CDR3 sequences, roughly 6% of which appear only once. Time point given: pre-sensitization, week 0. Treatment described: therapeutic diphenylcyclopropenone sensitization with weekly scalp DPC. This specimen consisted of whole blood, obtained in connection with sensitization to the hapten diphenylcyclopropenone (DPC). Receptors were obtained from a woman younger than 30 with alopecia areata. Some clones in this sample may be carry-over from other donors' samples.

The chain couples TRBV28 to TRBJ1-5; 9 bases are a match to TRBD1. CDR1 is MDHEN and CDR2 is SYDVKM in the germline V gene. The length of the CDR3 is 16 residues. V was clipped by 8 bases and J by 2 bases; unmatched bases: 10. CDR3 amino acids: CASQPGTGIRNQPQHF. The DNA of the CDR3 is TGTGCCAGCCAGCCCGGGACAGGGATTCGCAATCAGCCCCAGCATTTT.

V and J are TRBV12-3 or TRBV12-4 and TRBJ1-3; D gene unclear. Trimming removed 0 bases at V and 0 bases at J, with 15 bases between. The CDR3 loop spans 18 amino acids. In DNA, the CDR3 is TGTGCCAGCAGTTTAGCTGGCCCCAGCAGTTTCTCTGGAAACACCATATATTTT. This translates into CASSLAGPSSFSGNTIYF.

This clonotype was found many times. V is TRBV7-2 and J is TRBJ2-3; D is perhaps TRBD2 (6 bases). The germline V gene has CDR1 SGHTA and CDR2 FQGNSA. CDR3 length: 17 amino acids. Trimming pared 5 bases from V and 0 bases from J, leaving 18 bases between. The CDR3 loop reads CASSTSTGLTSTDTQYF. CDR3 sequence (DNA): TGTGCCAGCAGCACGAGCACGGGACTCACTAGCACAGATACGCAGTATTTT.

This clonotype has only a few counts. V usage is TRBV5-1 and J usage is TRBJ2-5; D ambiguous. The germline V gene encodes CDR1 SGHRS and CDR2 YFSETQ. Trimming pared 0 bases from V and 2 bases from J, leaving 11 bases between. The CDR3 has 15 amino acids. The CDR3, as DNA: TGCGCCAGCAGCTTGGCAGCGACGAGTCAAGAGACCCAGTACTTC. This gives the protein CASSLAATSQETQYF.

This chain links TRBV20-1 with TRBJ2-3, with D perhaps matching TRBD1 (5 bases). Germline V lookup: CDR1 DFQATT, CDR2 SNEGSKA (reference sequence). This CDR3 contains 17 residues. V was cut by 1 base and J by 4 bases, with 21 bases left in between. CDR3 coding DNA: TGCAGTGCTAGAGCCATTGATGCTAGAGGCAGGGCAGATACGCAGTATTTT. It codes for CSARAIDARGRADTQYF.

Many counts were recorded for this clonotype. This chain connects TRBV5-1 to TRBJ2-7; possible D gene TRBD1, 5 bases. CDR1 is SGHRS and CDR2 is YFSETQ in the germline V gene. V shed 4 bases and J shed 5 bases, with 16 bases lying between them. This CDR3 spans 14 amino acids. In DNA form, the CDR3 reads TGCGCCAGCAGCCAAAACAGGCAAGCCGACGAGCAGTACTTC. Translating it yields CASSQNRQADEQYF.

In this sample, this clonotype turned up many times. V usage is TRBV10-3 and J usage is TRBJ2-7, with 9 positions matching TRBD1. Per germline, CDR1 ENHRY and CDR2 SYGVKD. Trimming removed 0 bases from V and 3 bases from J; junction bases left unmatched: 0. The CDR3 is made up of 14 amino acids. CDR3: CAISESTGGYEQYF. Here the CDR3 DNA reads TGTGCCATCAGTGAGTCGACAGGGGGCTACGAGCAGTACTTC.

V gene TRBV6-2 or TRBV6-3 combines with J gene TRBJ1-3; D gene unclear. Trimming pared 2 bases from V and 0 bases from J, leaving 11 bases between. The germline gives CDR1 MNHEY, CDR2 SVGEGT. The CDR3 loop spans 16 amino acids. The CDR3 DNA reads TGTGCCAGCAGTTACCCTCCCACGAGCTCTGGAAACACCATATATTTT. This gives the protein CASSYPPTSSGNTIYF.

This clonotype was observed a few times. J is TRBJ1-4 and V is TRBV18, with D unclear. V was shortened by 3 bases and J by 1 base, with 12 bases between the two germline ends. Germline lookup yields CDR1 KGHSH and CDR2 LQKENI. The CDR3 extends over 16 amino acids. CDR3 sequence (DNA): TGTGCCAGCTCACCTGGAGGCCTACAAACTAATGAAAAACTGTTTTTT. This encodes CASSPGGLQTNEKLFF. Complete variable domain (other parts from reference TRBV18 and TRBJ1-4): NAGVMQNPRHLVRRRGQEARLRCSPMKGHSHVYWYRQLPEEGLKFMVYLQKENIIDESGMPKERFSAEFPKEGPSILRIQQVVRGDSAAYFCASSPGGLQTNEKLFFGSGTQLSVL.

This clonotype has ten or more counts. The rearrangement links TRBV6-1 to TRBJ2-2; D unresolved. Per germline, CDR1 MNHNS and CDR2 SASEGT. CDR3 length: 17 residues. V lost 7 bases and J lost 2, with 20 bases in between. The CDR3 DNA sequence: TGTGCCAGCACCGAGGAATCCGACAACTTTAACACCGGGGAGCTGTTTTTT. Encoded protein: CASTEESDNFNTGELFF.

This clonotype was counted many times. The gene calls are TRBV6-2 or TRBV6-3 and TRBJ1-1; TRBD1 aligns across 9 bases. CDR1 MNHEY and CDR2 SVGEGT come from the germline V gene. After removal of 0 bases from V and 11 bases from J, the junction contained 4 bases not matched to a gene. This CDR3 contains 13 residues. The CDR3 is CASSYSRTGDAFF. The CDR3 DNA is TGTGCCAGCAGTTACTCAAGGACAGGGGACGCTTTCTTT.

A few counts support this clonotype. The genes are TRBV7-8 and TRBJ2-3, with 9 bases lining up with TRBD2. V shed 4 bases and J 1 base; nucleotides not matched to a gene: 9. Germline assignment: CDR1 SGHVS and CDR2 FQNEAQ. The CDR3 loop spans 17 amino acids. This CDR3 reads CASSYPGGGAGTDTQYF. The CDR3 DNA is TGTGCCAGCAGCTATCCCGGCGGGGGGGCGGGCACAGATACGCAGTATTTT.

At least ten counts were recorded for this clonotype. The chain recombines TRBV7-2 with TRBJ1-6; possible D gene TRBD1, 5 bases. CDR3 length: 15 residues. The V and J ends lost 1 base and 5 bases respectively, with 9 bases between them. Germline CDR1 SGHTA, CDR2 FQGNSA. The CDR3 nucleotides read TGTGCCAGCAGCTTAGAGGGCAGGGATAATTCACCCCTCCACTTT. Its translation: CASSLEGRDNSPLHF.

This clonotype showed up many times. The chain carries TRBV7-8 and TRBJ1-1; 8 positions match TRBD1. The CDR3 runs to 14 residues. With 1 base clipped from V and 10 bases from J, the junction kept 8 bases outside the gene matches. Germline V CDR1 and CDR2: SGHVS, FQNEAQ. For the CDR3, the DNA is TGTGCCAGCAGCTTAGGACAGGGGCGTTTGGGAGCTTTCTTT. The encoded protein is CASSLGQGRLGAFF. Looking up the rest from reference TRBV7-8 and TRBJ1-1 gives the full variable domain: GAGVSQSPRYKVAKRGQDVALRCDPISGHVSLFWYQQALGQGPEFLTYFQNEAQLDKSGLPSDRFFAERPEGSVSTLKIQRTQQEDSAVYLCASSLGQGRLGAFFGQGTRLTVV.

This clonotype was seen a few times. CDR3 nucleotide sequence: TGTGCCAGCAGTGACACCTTGGATACAGATACGCAGTATTTT. This codes for CASSDTLDTDTQYF. J is TRBJ2-3 and V is TRBV2; D not resolved. The ends were cut back, 3 bases at V and 3 bases at J, with 10 bases in the middle. The CDR3 is 14 amino acids. Germline V gene data show CDR1 as SNHLY and CDR2 as FYNNEI.

V gene TRBV20-1 combines with J gene TRBJ1-2, with D perhaps TRBD1 (6 bases). V shed 6 bases and J shed 4 bases, with 15 bases lying between them. The CDR3 is made up of 13 amino acids. Germline CDR1 and CDR2: DFQATT and SNEGSKA (reference sequence). The CDR3 protein is CSATDNRVYGYTF. Here the CDR3 DNA reads TGCAGTGCCACCGATAACAGGGTCTATGGCTACACCTTC.

There are many counts of this clonotype. The chain combines TRBV5-1 with TRBJ1-2, with no clear D. Trimming shortened V by 2 bases and J by 3 bases, and 11 bases separated the two germline ends. Per germline, CDR1 SGHRS and CDR2 YFSETQ. The CDR3 extends over 14 amino acids. The CDR3 spells CASSLASWDYGYTF. The CDR3 DNA is TGCGCCAGCAGCTTAGCTTCCTGGGACTATGGCTACACCTTC.

This clonotype appeared many times. This chain connects TRBV7-8 to TRBJ1-5; D call uncertain. Germline V lookup: CDR1 SGHVS, CDR2 FQNEAQ. The CDR3 runs to 14 residues. With 2 bases removed from V and 2 bases from J, the gap between germline ends came to 7 bases. This CDR3 is CASSLTWGNQPQHF. For the CDR3, the DNA is TGTGCCAGCAGCTTAACATGGGGCAATCAGCCCCAGCATTTT.

The chain couples TRBV5-1 to TRBJ2-6; D might be TRBD2 (5 bases). Deletions cut 5 bases from V and 0 bases from J, with 12 bases between. This CDR3 comprises 16 residues. The germline gives CDR1 SGHRS, CDR2 YFSETQ. This chain's CDR3 is CASSRGPRSGANVLTF. The CDR3 DNA reads TGCGCCAGCAGTCGAGGGCCTCGCTCTGGGGCCAACGTCCTGACTTTC.

CDR3 DNA sequence: TGTGCCATAGCCTATGGGGACGGTACGAACACCGGGGAGCTGTTTTTT. It yields the protein CAIAYGDGTNTGELFF. This chain links TRBV7-6 with TRBJ2-2; the D call may be TRBD1 or TRBD2 (5 bases each). Trimming shortened V by 10 bases and J by 0 bases, and 18 bases separated the two germline ends. Germline CDR1 is SGHVS and CDR2 is FNYEAQ. The CDR3 is 16 amino acids.

The chain carries TRBV7-8 and TRBJ2-1, with TRBD1 matching over 7 bases. V lost 5 bases to trimming and J lost 9 bases; unmatched junction nucleotides: 10. The CDR3 runs to 14 residues. CDR1 is SGHVS, CDR2 FQNEAQ, per germline. In DNA form, the CDR3 reads TGTGCCAGCAGCCGAGGACAGGCCTGGGGTGAGCAGTTCTTC. It is translated as CASSRGQAWGEQFF.

This clonotype was counted many times. This chain links TRBV10-3 with TRBJ1-1; D unclear. With 0 bases removed from V and 0 bases from J, the gap between germline ends came to 8 bases. The V gene's germline CDR1 is ENHRY and CDR2 SYGVKD. This CDR3 region has 15 residues. CDR3 sequence reads: CAISESDGLNTEAFF. In nucleotides, the CDR3 is TGTGCCATCAGTGAGTCGGACGGATTGAACACTGAAGCTTTCTTT.

The chain joins TRBV20-1 to TRBJ2-7; tentative D call: TRBD2 (7 bases). Trimming took off 0 bases at V and 3 bases at J, with 12 bases between the two ends. This CDR3 has 14 residues. The germline V gene encodes CDR1 DFQATT and CDR2 SNEGSKA (reference sequence). The CDR3 sequence: CSAREGGVHYEQYF. Here the CDR3 DNA reads TGCAGTGCTAGAGAAGGGGGGGTCCACTACGAGCAGTACTTC.

This clonotype was seen a handful of times. The chain recombines TRBV5-1 with TRBJ2-1; 10 bases map to TRBD1. Germline V gives CDR1 SGHRS, CDR2 YFSETQ. The CDR3 extends over 14 amino acids. The V gene end was trimmed by 7 bases and the J gene end by 9 bases; junction bases not matched to a gene: 10. The CDR3 DNA follows: TGCGCCAGCCAAACCGGGACAGGGGACAGTGAGCAGTTCTTC. Its protein product is CASQTGTGDSEQFF.

This clonotype was counted at least ten times. The V call is TRBV20-1, the J call TRBJ1-1; 7 nucleotides match TRBD1. The CDR3 covers 15 residues. Germline V gives CDR1 DFQATT, CDR2 SNEGSKA (reference sequence). Germline trimming cut 5 bases from V and 4 bases from J; bases unmatched to any gene: 13. The CDR3 spells CSAGAVAGGRTEAFF. Here the CDR3 DNA reads TGCAGTGCTGGGGCGGTGGCAGGGGGACGCACTGAAGCTTTCTTT.

This clonotype was observed a few times. This chain joins TRBV21-1 and TRBJ2-3. TRBV21-1 is designated a pseudogene. The CDR3 loop spans 14 amino acids. Here the CDR3 DNA reads TGTGCCAGCATAGTTTTTTCCGGCACAGATACGCAGTATTTT. Translation gives CASIVFSGTDTQYF.

A word on this clonotype: Its ends do not fully match the called genes, so a read error is possible. This chain connects TRBV7-9 to TRBJ2-5; 9 bases are a match to TRBD1. The CDR3 is 14 residues long. Germline V gene lookup returns CDR1 SEHNR and CDR2 FQNEAQ (reference sequence). This CDR3 reads CASSSGQGQETQCF. The CDR3 bases are TGTGCCAGCAGCTCCGGACAGGGGCAAGAGACCCAGTGCTTC.

This clonotype was detected a few times. The V gene is TRBV6-1, the J gene TRBJ2-1; D remains ambiguous. Germline CDR1 is MNHNS and CDR2 is SASEGT. This CDR3 spans 14 amino acids. Trimming took 1 base from V and 3 from J, leaving 7 bases between them. In nucleotides, the CDR3 is TGTGCCAGCAGTGAAGTTGGGATCTACAATGAGCAGTTCTTC. Encoded protein: CASSEVGIYNEQFF.

A few counts support this clonotype. The chain has TRBV7-9 and TRBJ2-3, with D possibly matching TRBD1 (6 bases). The CDR3 totals 15 residues. Germline-derived CDR1 and CDR2 are SEHNR and FQNEAQ (reference sequence). The V end was cut by 4 bases, the J end by 4 bases, with 15 bases between. The CDR3, as DNA: TGTGCCAGCAGCTACGAGTCAGGGGTCCCAGATACGCAGTATTTT. Amino acid sequence: CASSYESGVPDTQYF. Looking up the rest from reference TRBV7-9 and TRBJ2-3 gives the full variable domain: DTGVSQNPRHKITKRGQNVTFRCDPISEHNRLYWYRQTLGQGPEFLTYFQNEAQLEKSRLLSDRFSAERPKGSFSTLEIQRTEQGDSAMYLCASSYESGVPDTQYFGPGTRLTVL.

This clonotype was recorded many times. The chain carries TRBV28 and TRBJ2-2; D gene ambiguous. Trimming removed 3 bases at V and 6 bases at J, with 17 bases between. Germline V gene data show CDR1 as MDHEN and CDR2 as SYDVKM. This CDR3 has 16 amino acids. The CDR3 region has the DNA TGTGCCAGCAGTTTCCTCCAATCAGAGCCCCCCGGGGAGCTGTTTTTT. It is translated as CASSFLQSEPPGELFF.

The rearrangement uses TRBV10-3 and TRBJ1-2; no reliable D call. Per germline, CDR1 ENHRY and CDR2 SYGVKD. V was clipped by 4 bases and J by 4 bases, with 7 bases between them. The CDR3 is 12 residues long. CDR3: CAISVAFYGYTF. The CDR3 DNA reads as TGTGCCATCAGTGTTGCTTTCTATGGCTACACCTTC.